This T cell receptor (beta chain) was recovered during a study of identical twins. Addition of a universal primer site occurred through template switching, and cDNA carried unique molecular identifiers. One entry per CDR3 protein, called by TCRdb with MiXCR from the 5' RACE reads. The table shows about 160,000 distinct CDR3 sequences, with around 3.6% occurring only once. With 5 bases removed from V and 7 bases from J, the gap between germline ends came to 14 bases. The germline V gene encodes CDR1 SGHTA and CDR2 FQGNSA. The CDR3 has 14 amino acids. This clonotype appeared many times. This sequence originates from a young man in good health. The sequenced material came from memory T cells sorted from blood. V and J are TRBV7-2 and TRBJ2-2; D is possibly TRBD2 (5 bases). The CDR3 nucleotides are TGTGCCAGCAGCGCGAGGAGTAGCGTCGGGGAGCTGTTTTTT. Amino acids: CASSARSSVGELFF. Complete variable domain (other parts from reference TRBV7-2 and TRBJ2-2): GAGVSQSPSNKVTEKGKDVELRCDPISGHTALYWYRQSLGQGLEFLIYFQGNSAPDKSGLPSDRFSAERTGGSVSTLTIQRTQQEDSAVYLCASSARSSVGELFFGEGSRLTVL.